The clone carrying this TCR beta chain was recorded only once. In the original processing: Amplification with reference gene primers provided the estimates of nucleated cell counts. The table came from immunoSEQ multiplex PCR; TCRdb's copy has only in-frame clones and leaves some out. The DNA was the basis for D and trimming; V, J and clone size are from that table. The repertoire holds about 120,000 clones, with roughly 80% as singletons. The data were obtained in a study of blood T cell repertoires in COVID-19. Looking at the study overall: The United States, Italy and Spain were the sources of the acute and convalescent COVID-19 samples. T cells, B-cell-depleted T cells, or PBMCs supplied cDNA or gDNA.

CDR1 and CDR2 (germline): LGHDT, YNNKEL (reference sequence). V shed 4 bases, J shed 6 bases, and the junction held 7 bases outside the gene matches. The CDR3 spans 15 residues. Material for sequencing was peripheral blood. J is TRBJ2-1 and V is TRBV3-1 (or the pseudogene TRBV3-2); 9 nucleotides match TRBD1. This sequence was found in a man aged 30 to 45 with acute or convalescent COVID-19. This CDR3 is CASSRKGTGSNEQFF. The DNA of the CDR3 is TGTGCCAGCAGCCGCAAGGGGACAGGGAGCAATGAGCAGTTCTTC.